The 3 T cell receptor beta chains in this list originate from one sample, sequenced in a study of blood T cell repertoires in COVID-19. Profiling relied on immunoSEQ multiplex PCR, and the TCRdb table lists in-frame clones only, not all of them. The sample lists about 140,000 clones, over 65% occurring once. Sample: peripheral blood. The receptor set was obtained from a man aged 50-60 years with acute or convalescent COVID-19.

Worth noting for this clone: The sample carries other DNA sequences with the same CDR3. In nucleotides, the CDR3 is TGTGCCAGCAGTGAAGGCAGGGTGAATTCACCCCTCCACTTT. It translates to CASSEGRVNSPLHF. The chain joins TRBV2 to TRBJ1-6; D might be TRBD1 (5 bases). Germline V CDR1 and CDR2: SNHLY, FYNNEI. The germline V and J ends were trimmed by 1 base and 7 bases, with 8 bases remaining between them. The length of the CDR3 is 14 residues.

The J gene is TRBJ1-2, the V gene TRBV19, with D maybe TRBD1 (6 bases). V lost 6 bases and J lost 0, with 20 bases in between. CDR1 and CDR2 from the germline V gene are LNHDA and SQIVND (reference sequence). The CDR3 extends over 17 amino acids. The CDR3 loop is CASSKWTDQLANYGYTF. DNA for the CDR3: TGTGCCAGTAGCAAATGGACAGATCAGTTAGCTAACTATGGCTACACCTTC.

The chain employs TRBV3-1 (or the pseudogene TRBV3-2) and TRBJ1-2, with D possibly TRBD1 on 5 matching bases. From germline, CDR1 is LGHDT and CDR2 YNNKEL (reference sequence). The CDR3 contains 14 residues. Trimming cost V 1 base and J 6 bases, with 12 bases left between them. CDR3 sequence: CASSQGPGIHGYTF. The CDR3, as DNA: TGTGCCAGCAGCCAAGGGCCAGGGATCCATGGCTACACCTTC.